This entry concerns a single T cell receptor beta chain. This sample is drawn from a study of cytotoxic CD8 clonotypes in ibrutinib-treated CLL. With cryopreserved PBMCs as the source, around 1.9 micrograms of genomic DNA went to TCR beta libraries. Germline CDR1 and CDR2: SGHVS and FQNEAQ. The CDR3 runs 14 residues. Trimming at V came to 4 bases and at J to 4 bases, leaving 2 bases not matched to a gene. Repertoires were generated with immunoSEQ multiplex PCR, while TCRdb's copy carries only in-frame clones and drops some. This sample has about 160,000 clones; 81% occur once, and the top ten carry around 2.1%.

The J gene is TRBJ2-2, the V gene TRBV7-8, with 8 nucleotides matching TRBD2. The sequence was collected from a human donor with chronic lymphocytic leukemia. The specimen comprised PBMCs, sampled after 12 months of ibrutinib treatment. The CDR3 DNA sequence: TGTGCCAGCAGCTACGGGGGGGGCACCGGGGAGCTGTTTTTT. Translating it yields CASSYGGGTGELFF.